A selection of T cell receptor beta chains follows, all from one sample in a study of shared clonotypes between healthy human individuals. Sequencing used immunoSEQ multiplex PCR; TCRdb keeps in-frame clones, though not all of them. The table shows hundreds of thousands of clones, with roughly 95% occurring only once. The sample was naive CD8+ T cells sorted from blood. These receptors were collected from a woman aged 25 to 45 in good health. Each CDR3 is given with its conserved first and last residue. Fields, in order: J gene, CDR3 length, clone size, V gene, D gene, CDR3 protein, CDR3 DNA. A D gene is named only where the DNA matches it firmly. Expanded clones are given a class, and other clones once, few, many or no size at all.

TRBJ2-1,15,once,TRBV7-9,-,CASSQTGFSYNEQFF,TGTGCCAGCAGCCAAACAGGTTTCTCCTACAATGAGCAGTTCTTC
TRBJ2-3,17,-,TRBV7-2,TRBD2,CASSFRATSATTDTQYF,TGTGCCAGCAGCTTCAGGGCGACTAGCGCTACCACAGATACGCAGTATTTT
TRBJ2-7,12,once,TRBV4-2,TRBD2,CASSPASGRTYF,TGTGCCAGCAGCCCAGCTAGCGGGAGGACTTACTTC
TRBJ2-1,14,-,TRBV30,-,CAWRGQSSYNEQFF,TGTGCCTGGAGAGGACAGAGCTCCTACAATGAGCAGTTCTTC
TRBJ2-7,13,-,TRBV27,TRBD1,CASSWGQDHEQYF,TGTGCCAGCAGTTGGGGACAGGACCACGAGCAGTACTTC
TRBJ2-7,15,-,TRBV28,TRBD2,CASTGEGRKNYEQYF,TGTGCCAGCACCGGGGAGGGACGGAAAAACTACGAGCAGTACTTC
TRBJ2-2,17,-,TRBV28,TRBD2,CASSLPRLAGGPRELFF,TGTGCCAGCAGTTTACCCCGACTAGCGGGAGGGCCTAGGGAGCTGTTTTTT
TRBJ2-7,17,-,TRBV7-8,-,CASSLDVQGAGWGEQYF,TGTGCCAGCAGCTTGGACGTACAGGGAGCCGGCTGGGGAGAGCAGTACTTC
TRBJ2-2,18,-,TRBV27,-,CASSLSTSTNYYTGELFF,TGTGCCAGCAGTTTATCCACTTCCACGAACTATTACACCGGGGAGCTGTTTTTT
TRBJ2-3,15,-,TRBV5-6,TRBD2,CASSWAGGFQDTQYF,TGTGCCAGCAGCTGGGCGGGAGGGTTCCAAGATACGCAGTATTTT
TRBJ2-1,16,once,TRBV11-2,-,CASSLGGEGDYNEQFF,TGTGCCAGCAGCTTAGGGGGGGAAGGGGACTACAATGAGCAGTTCTTC
TRBJ1-1,15,-,TRBV28,TRBD1,CASSLGQGYLTEAFF,TGTGCCAGCAGTTTAGGACAGGGGTATCTTACTGAAGCTTTCTTT
TRBJ2-1,15,-,TRBV7-9,-,CASSSTPMKQYEQFF,TGTGCCAGCAGCTCAACCCCCATGAAGCAGTACGAGCAGTTCTTC
TRBJ2-1,11,-,TRBV13,-,CASSLVDQQFF,TGTGCCAGCAGTCTAGTGGACCAGCAGTTCTTC
TRBJ1-1,13,-,TRBV19,-,CASSIGLGTEAFF,TGTGCCAGTAGTATCGGGCTGGGCACTGAAGCTTTCTTT
TRBJ2-5,16,-,TRBV7-6,-,CASSWGAGDGGETQYF,TGTGCCAGCAGCTGGGGGGCGGGAGATGGAGGAGAGACCCAGTACTTC
TRBJ2-3,14,-,TRBV5-8,TRBD1,CASSWGTGVDTQYF,TGTGCCAGCAGCTGGGGGACAGGAGTAGATACGCAGTATTTT
TRBJ2-7,14,-,TRBV7-3,TRBD1,CASSLGQGSTEQYF,TGTGCCAGCAGCTTGGGACAGGGGTCGACCGAGCAGTACTTC
TRBJ1-2,11,-,TRBV6-5,-,CASSEWAGRTF,TGTGCCAGCAGTGAATGGGCAGGGCGCACCTTC
TRBJ2-7,13,-,TRBV27,TRBD1,CASTTGSTHEQYF,TGTGCCAGCACGACAGGGAGTACCCACGAGCAGTACTTC
TRBJ2-7,12,-,TRBV18,TRBD1,CASLNRGHEQYF,TGTGCCAGCTTAAACAGGGGGCACGAGCAGTACTTC
TRBJ1-1,13,-,TRBV19,-,CASSYGGNTEAFF,TGTGCCAGTAGTTATGGAGGGAACACTGAAGCTTTCTTT
TRBJ2-1,16,-,TRBV13,TRBD2,CASSPTLAGSYNEQFF,TGTGCCAGCAGCCCGACATTAGCGGGATCTTACAATGAGCAGTTCTTC
TRBJ1-6,15,-,TRBV7-3,TRBD1,CASSPTGGGNSPLHF,TGTGCCAGCAGCCCGACAGGGGGGGGTAATTCACCCCTCCACTTT
TRBJ2-5,15,-,TRBV7-9,TRBD1,CASSTPDRSQETQYF,TGTGCCAGCAGCACCCCGGACAGGTCTCAAGAGACCCAGTACTTC
TRBJ2-5,15,-,TRBV9,-,CASSVGRSGEETQYF,TGTGCCAGCAGCGTAGGTCGAAGTGGAGAAGAGACCCAGTACTTC
TRBJ1-3,18,-,TRBV21-1,-,CASSKIRCRRTAGNTIYF,TGTGCCAGCAGCAAAATAAGATGTCGGCGGACGGCTGGAAACACCATATATTTT
TRBJ2-1,15,-,TRBV15,TRBD2,CATSRLAGLYNEQFF,TGTGCCACCAGCCGACTAGCGGGCCTCTACAATGAGCAGTTCTTC
TRBJ1-1,13,-,TRBV29-1,-,CSVALDRDTEAFF,TGCAGCGTTGCCCTTGACAGAGACACTGAAGCTTTCTTT
TRBJ2-2,14,-,TRBV19,TRBD2,CATREAGESGELFF,TGTGCCACCCGGGAGGCGGGAGAATCCGGGGAGCTGTTTTTT
TRBJ2-1,16,-,TRBV9,TRBD2,CASSVARTSGLGEQFF,TGTGCCAGCAGCGTAGCAAGGACTAGCGGCCTGGGTGAGCAGTTCTTC
TRBJ2-1,14,-,TRBV27,-,CASSLRFAYNEQFF,TGTGCCAGCAGTTTGAGGTTTGCATACAATGAGCAGTTCTTC
TRBJ2-7,13,-,TRBV10-1,-,CASNGARAGEQYF,TGCGCCAGTAACGGAGCCCGGGCGGGCGAGCAGTACTTC
TRBJ1-1,14,-,TRBV10-2,-,CASSGTVGGTEAFF,TGCGCCAGCAGTGGGACAGTTGGTGGCACTGAAGCTTTCTTT
TRBJ2-7,15,-,TRBV28,-,CASSFHRYNTYEQYF,TGTGCCAGCAGTTTTCACAGATATAACACCTACGAGCAGTACTTC
TRBJ2-7,16,-,TRBV7-8,TRBD2,CASSIGLAGVVNEQYF,TGTGCCAGCAGCATCGGACTAGCGGGAGTCGTCAACGAGCAGTACTTC
TRBJ2-7,12,-,TRBV6-5,TRBD1,CAAGTGPSEQYF,TGTGCCGCCGGGACAGGGCCAAGCGAGCAGTACTTC
TRBJ2-5,12,-,TRBV27,TRBD2,CASKTGGGTQYF,TGTGCCAGCAAGACGGGAGGCGGGACCCAGTACTTC
TRBJ2-7,15,-,TRBV28,-,CASSFMLDSPYEQYF,TGTGCCAGCAGTTTTATGCTGGACAGTCCCTACGAGCAGTACTTC
TRBJ1-1,13,few,TRBV7-9,TRBD1,CASSRQGYTEAFF,TGTGCCAGCAGCAGACAGGGTTACACTGAAGCTTTCTTT
TRBJ2-7,15,-,TRBV9,TRBD2,CASSVGWEGPYEQYF,TGTGCCAGCAGCGTAGGGTGGGAGGGCCCGTACGAGCAGTACTTC
TRBJ2-7,18,-,TRBV27,-,CASSFAFRGDGSTYEQYF,TGTGCCAGCAGTTTCGCGTTTCGCGGGGACGGGAGTACCTACGAGCAGTACTTC
TRBJ2-1,16,-,TRBV29-1,TRBD2,CSGIQSQREGLREQFF,TGCAGCGGAATACAAAGCCAGCGGGAGGGCCTTCGTGAGCAGTTCTTC
TRBJ2-5,13,once,TRBV19,-,CASSIDSDETQYF,TGTGCCAGTAGTATCGATAGTGATGAGACCCAGTACTTC
TRBJ1-2,16,-,TRBV7-8,-,CASSLESVWPVAGYTF,TGTGCCAGCAGCTTAGAATCGGTTTGGCCAGTTGCGGGCTACACCTTC
TRBJ2-1,16,-,TRBV4-1,TRBD1,CASSQVGQGHYNEQFF,TGCGCCAGCAGCCAAGTAGGACAGGGACATTACAATGAGCAGTTCTTC
TRBJ2-7,16,-,TRBV28,TRBD2,CASSFPISGKSYEQYF,TGTGCCAGCAGTTTCCCGATTAGCGGGAAGTCCTACGAGCAGTACTTC
TRBJ2-1,17,-,TRBV2,-,CASSRTPGQVVSAGQFF,TGTGCCAGCAGTCGGACCCCGGGACAAGTGGTATCGGCTGGGCAGTTCTTC